The 31 T cell receptor beta chains in this list originate from one sample, sequenced in a study of blood T cell repertoires in COVID-19. Data came from immunoSEQ multiplex PCR; TCRdb stores just in-frame clones and leaves some out. The profile shows around 190,000 clones, just over 85% of them singletons. Material for sequencing was peripheral blood. These receptors were obtained from a man in his fifties with active or convalescent COVID-19.

V and J are TRBV7-2 and TRBJ2-5; 9 bases agree with TRBD2. V trimming: 3 bases; J trimming: 1 base; junction bases outside the gene matches: 6. CDR1 is SGHTA and CDR2 is FQGNSA in the germline V gene. CDR3 size: 16 residues. CDR3: CASSLVAGAFQETQYF. The CDR3 bases are TGTGCCAGCAGCTTGGTAGCGGGGGCATTCCAAGAGACCCAGTACTTC.

The chain joins TRBV30 to TRBJ2-2, with D perhaps TRBD1 (5 bases). Trimming removed 4 bases at V and 4 bases at J, with 13 bases between. The germline V gene encodes CDR1 GTSNPN and CDR2 SVGIG (reference sequence). This CDR3 is built from 14 residues. The DNA of the CDR3 is TGTGCCTGGACTAGGGGCTTTGGCACCGGGGAGCTGTTTTTT. This sequence encodes CAWTRGFGTGELFF.

Only a few counts were recorded for this clone. This chain connects TRBV4-3 to TRBJ1-1, with 9 bases matching TRBD1. This CDR3 has 14 amino acids. Germline V gene lookup returns CDR1 LGHNA and CDR2 YSLEER. The J segment lost 3 bases and the V segment lost 5 bases, leaving 4 bases of the junction unmatched. Written as DNA, the CDR3 is TGCGCCAGCAGCTTACAGGGGGCATACACTGAAGCTTTCTTT. Translating gives CASSLQGAYTEAFF.

The V gene is TRBV24-1, the J gene TRBJ2-3; the D gene is possibly TRBD1 (5 bases). Looked up from germline, CDR1 is KGHDR and CDR2 is SFDVKD. V lost 0 bases and J 4 bases, leaving 19 bases between the germline ends. The CDR3 sequence is 18 residues long. In DNA form, the CDR3 reads TGTGCCACCAGTGATTTGCAGAATGGGGCAGGGTCGCCAGATACGCAGTATTTT. It yields the protein CATSDLQNGAGSPDTQYF.

V gene TRBV11-2 combines with J gene TRBJ1-1; TRBD1 aligns across 8 bases. The CDR3 spans 16 residues. Trimming at V came to 5 bases and at J to 4 bases, leaving 12 bases not matched to a gene. Germline V CDR1 and CDR2: SGHAT, FQNNGV. Here the CDR3 reads CASSLGPGQGATEAFF. In nucleotides, the CDR3 is TGTGCCAGCAGCCTGGGCCCCGGCCAGGGGGCCACTGAAGCTTTCTTT.

The sample holds a few counts of this clone. The chain couples TRBV19 to TRBJ1-4; 8 nucleotides line up with TRBD1. The CDR3 is made up of 15 amino acids. The germline V gene encodes CDR1 LNHDA and CDR2 SQIVND (reference sequence). V shed 5 bases and J 4 bases; nucleotides not matched to a gene: 6. CDR3 coding DNA: TGTGCCAGTAGTTCGAGGACAGGGCTTAATGAAAAACTGTTTTTT. Translating gives CASSSRTGLNEKLFF. Full variable domain (remainder filled in from reference TRBV19 and TRBJ1-4): DGGITQSPKYLFRKEGQNVTLSCEQNLNHDAMYWYRQDPGQGLRLIYYSQIVNDFQKGDIAEGYSVSREKKESFPLTVTSAQKNPTAFYLCASSSRTGLNEKLFFGSGTQLSVL.

The chain recombines TRBV15 with TRBJ1-4, with D tentatively TRBD1 (6 bases). The CDR3 runs 17 residues. Trimming took off 0 bases at V and 6 bases at J, with 17 bases between the two ends. In germline, CDR1 is LNHNV, CDR2 YYDKDF (reference sequence). As DNA, the CDR3 is TGTGCCACCAGCAGAGACGCTATGGACAGCGGCGATGAAAAACTGTTTTTT. This sequence encodes CATSRDAMDSGDEKLFF. Full variable domain (outside the CDR3, taken from reference TRBV15 and TRBJ1-4): DAMVIQNPRYQVTQFGKPVTLSCSQTLNHNVMYWYQQKSSQAPKLLFHYYDKDFNNEADTPDNFQSRRPNTSFCFLDIRSPGLGDTAMYLCATSRDAMDSGDEKLFFGSGTQLSVL.

The genes are TRBV7-9 and TRBJ1-5; D may be TRBD1 (6 bases). The CDR3 is 12 amino acids. Trimming removed 5 bases at V and 5 bases at J, with 7 bases between. Germline loops: CDR1 SEHNR, CDR2 FQNEAQ (reference sequence). Here the CDR3 DNA reads TGTGCCAGCAGCCCAGGGGATCAGCCCCAGCATTTT. Protein sequence: CASSPGDQPQHF.

J is TRBJ2-5 and V is TRBV5-1; D is unclear. This CDR3 spans 12 amino acids. The V end was cut by 3 bases, the J end by 4 bases, with 7 bases between. The germline V gene encodes CDR1 SGHRS and CDR2 YFSETQ. CDR3 region: CASSSDLETQYF. The DNA of the CDR3 is TGCGCCAGCAGCTCAGATTTAGAGACCCAGTACTTC.

The chain carries TRBV7-3 and TRBJ2-3; D not certain. Looked up from germline, CDR1 is SGHTA and CDR2 is FQGTGA. The CDR3 consists of 13 residues. V lost 5 bases and J 6 bases, leaving 12 bases between the germline ends. Here the CDR3 DNA reads TGTGCCAGCAGCCACCTCAACGGGGATACGCAGTATTTT. This codes for CASSHLNGDTQYF.

The chain combines TRBV7-3 with TRBJ2-2; 9 bases map to TRBD1. Germline-derived CDR1 and CDR2 are SGHTA and FQGTGA. The CDR3 is 14 residues long. Losses at the gene ends were 5 bases for V and 7 bases for J; bases not matched to a gene: 5. CDR3 in amino acids: CASSMDRGGGELFF. CDR3 coding DNA: TGTGCCAGCAGCATGGACAGGGGAGGCGGGGAGCTGTTTTTT.

V and J are TRBV28 and TRBJ1-1, with D unclear. The CDR3 is 11 amino acids. Germline V gives CDR1 MDHEN, CDR2 SYDVKM. V was trimmed by 2 bases and J by 5 bases, leaving 3 bases between them. DNA for the CDR3: TGTGCCAGCAGTTTACCTACTGAAGCTTTCTTT. Its translation is CASSLPTEAFF.

This chain connects TRBV5-1 to TRBJ1-4; 9 bases line up with TRBD1. After removal of 5 bases from V and 3 bases from J, the junction contained 8 bases not matched to a gene. Germline V lookup: CDR1 SGHRS, CDR2 YFSETQ. The CDR3 consists of 16 residues. This CDR3 reads CASSQTGGFANEKLFF. CDR3 sequence (DNA): TGCGCCAGCAGTCAGACAGGGGGTTTCGCTAATGAAAAACTGTTTTTT.

This clone was observed a single time. V gene TRBV4-3 combines with J gene TRBJ2-7, with 11 bases identical to TRBD2. The CDR3 runs 15 residues. Germline values: CDR1 LGHNA, CDR2 YSLEER. Unmatched junction bases numbered 4, after V lost 2 bases and J lost 4 bases. CDR3 protein: CASSQLAGGLYEQYF. The CDR3 coding sequence is TGCGCCAGCAGCCAATTAGCGGGGGGGCTTTACGAGCAGTACTTC.

This chain connects TRBV6-5 to TRBJ2-1; maybe TRBD2 (6 bases). Germline CDR1 and CDR2: MNHEY and SVGAGI. This CDR3 contains 13 residues. Trimming shortened V by 2 bases and J by 9 bases, and 11 bases separated the two germline ends. CDR3 bases: TGTGCCAGCAGTTACGGGGGGAAGGGTGAGCAGTTCTTC. Amino acid sequence: CASSYGGKGEQFF.

CDR3 sequence reads: CASSQGGGLVTEAFF. In DNA form, the CDR3 reads TGTGCCAGCAGCCAAGGTGGAGGGTTGGTCACTGAAGCTTTCTTT. This chain links TRBV3-1 (or the pseudogene TRBV3-2) with TRBJ1-1; D is unresolved. Looked up from germline, CDR1 is LGHDT and CDR2 is YNNKEL (reference sequence). This CDR3 region has 15 residues. V lost 1 base and J lost 4, with 13 bases in between.

The chain carries TRBV24-1 and TRBJ2-4; D ambiguous. This CDR3 has 16 residues. From germline, CDR1 is KGHDR and CDR2 SFDVKD. The V gene lost 1 base and the J gene lost 2 bases, with 11 bases spanning the gap. The CDR3 nucleotides are TGTGCCACCAGTGATTTCTCAGCGTGGTCCAAAAACATTCAGTACTTC. Protein product: CATSDFSAWSKNIQYF.

The chain recombines TRBV19 with TRBJ1-4; D ambiguous. The CDR3 consists of 14 residues. With 3 bases removed from V and 7 bases from J, the gap between germline ends came to 12 bases. Per germline, CDR1 LNHDA and CDR2 SQIVND (reference sequence). The DNA for the CDR3 is TGTGCCAGTAGTATTGTGACCCGGGGTGAAAAACTGTTTTTT. Protein: CASSIVTRGEKLFF.

This chain uses TRBV18 with TRBJ1-1; 10 nucleotides align to TRBD1. Germline V gives CDR1 KGHSH, CDR2 LQKENI. There are 17 residues in the CDR3. V shed 2 bases and J 4 bases; nucleotides not matched to a gene: 10. The CDR3 sequence is CASSPGGQGSLSTEAFF. The CDR3 region has the DNA TGTGCCAGCTCACCAGGGGGACAGGGGTCTCTTAGCACTGAAGCTTTCTTT.

The J gene is TRBJ1-3, the V gene TRBV6-4; the D is unclear. The length of the CDR3 is 13 residues. Trimming stripped 4 bases from V and 8 bases from J, with 12 bases between. Germline lookup yields CDR1 MRHNA and CDR2 SNTAGT. The CDR3 reads CASSAQDGDTIYF. In nucleotides, the CDR3 is TGTGCCAGCAGTGCCCAGGACGGGGACACCATATATTTT.

This chain uses TRBV25-1 with TRBJ1-2, with a weak D call TRBD1 (6 bases). V lost 8 bases and J lost 4, with 11 bases in between. Germline V lookup: CDR1 MGHDK, CDR2 SYGVNS. The CDR3 covers 12 residues. The DNA of the CDR3 is TGTGCCAGCTTCACAGGGTTCTATGGCTACACCTTC. Amino acids: CASFTGFYGYTF.

The chain employs TRBV4-1 and TRBJ2-3, with D tentatively TRBD2 (6 bases). This CDR3 has 15 amino acids. Germline V CDR1 and CDR2: MGHRA, YSYEKL. The V gene lost 2 bases and the J gene lost 2 bases, with 11 bases spanning the gap. CDR3 amino acids: CASSQLERVTDTQYF. In nucleotides, the CDR3 is TGCGCCAGCAGCCAATTAGAGCGGGTCACAGATACGCAGTATTTT.

This CDR3 reads CASSQGTPGGGYTF. CDR3 in DNA: TGTGCCAGCAGCCAAGGGACCCCGGGAGGAGGCTACACCTTC. The rearrangement uses TRBV14 and TRBJ1-2; D not certain. Germline CDR1 is SGHDN and CDR2 is FVKESK. This CDR3 has 14 residues. Between the trimmed V and J ends, which lost 1 base and 8 bases, there was a span of 14 bases.

In its sample, this clone was seen a few times. The rearrangement uses TRBV7-9 and TRBJ1-2; perhaps TRBD1 as D (5 bases). This CDR3 comprises 15 residues. V lost 1 base and J 4 bases, leaving 13 bases between the germline ends. Germline assignment: CDR1 SEHNR and CDR2 FQNEAQ (reference sequence). CDR3 loop: CASSLGPGRGYGYTF. In nucleotides, the CDR3 is TGTGCCAGCAGCTTAGGACCCGGGAGGGGCTATGGCTACACCTTC.

The chain employs TRBV19 and TRBJ2-3; weak D call: TRBD1 (6 bases). This CDR3 has 14 amino acids. Trimming shortened V by 5 bases and J by 0 bases, and 9 bases separated the two germline ends. Per germline, CDR1 LNHDA and CDR2 SQIVND (reference sequence). CDR3 nucleotide sequence: TGTGCCAGTAGTGTCGGACAGAGCACAGATACGCAGTATTTT. This gives the protein CASSVGQSTDTQYF.

The chain uses TRBV9 and TRBJ2-4; D is undetermined. Deletions cut 3 bases from V and 5 bases from J, with 12 bases between. This CDR3 spans 14 amino acids. Per germline, CDR1 SGDLS and CDR2 YYNGEE. CDR3 residues: CASSAAVEENIQYF. The CDR3 DNA reads as TGTGCCAGCAGCGCTGCGGTTGAGGAAAACATTCAGTACTTC.

This chain connects TRBV6-5 to TRBJ2-1, with D maybe TRBD1 (6 bases). CDR1 and CDR2 (germline): MNHEY, SVGAGI. The CDR3 is 15 residues long. The V gene lost 5 bases and the J gene lost 4 bases, with 15 bases spanning the gap. Here the CDR3 reads CASSTGTHTYNEQFF. CDR3 DNA: TGTGCCAGCAGTACCGGGACACATACTTACAATGAGCAGTTCTTC.

Comments on this clone: The junction shows a germline mismatch at one end, possibly a read error. In nucleotides, the CDR3 is TGTGCCAGCAGCTTAGTAGGCCGCCGGGACACAGATACACAGTATTTT. This sequence encodes CASSLVGRRDTDTQYF. V usage is TRBV7-6 and J usage is TRBJ2-3, with a weak D call TRBD1 (6 bases). This CDR3 spans 16 amino acids. CDR1 and CDR2 from the germline V gene are SGHVS and FNYEAQ.

V and J are TRBV6-2 or TRBV6-3 and TRBJ1-5, with D hard to call. Per germline, CDR1 MNHEY and CDR2 SVGEGT. The CDR3 runs to 14 residues. V was clipped by 3 bases and J by 1 base, with 7 bases between them. CDR3 sequence: CASSYAQSNQPQHF. The CDR3 DNA sequence: TGTGCCAGCAGTTATGCCCAGAGCAATCAGCCCCAGCATTTT.

The chain uses TRBV18 and TRBJ2-5; TRBD1 aligns across 10 bases. The CDR3 is made up of 17 amino acids. Germline V gene data show CDR1 as KGHSH and CDR2 as LQKENI. Trimming cost V 2 bases and J 0 bases; bases outside gene matches: 6. In nucleotides, the CDR3 is TGTGCCAGCTCACCATCCCCGGACAGGGGGTACCAAGAGACCCAGTACTTC. Translation gives CASSPSPDRGYQETQYF.

The rearrangement joins TRBV28 to TRBJ1-2, with D tentatively TRBD1 (6 bases). The CDR3 runs to 11 residues. V shed 3 bases and J shed 8 bases, with 7 bases lying between them. Germline assignment: CDR1 MDHEN and CDR2 SYDVKM. The CDR3 protein is CASSLGAGYTF. Written as DNA, the CDR3 is TGTGCCAGCAGTTTGGGGGCGGGCTACACCTTC.